One and the same sample provided the 5 T cell receptor beta chains below, sequenced in a study of blood T cells in healthy people across ages. A second PCR of roughly 7 to 11 cycles used a sample-barcoded 5' primer and a J-beta primer mix. TCRdb recomputed calls from the 5' RACE reads with MiXCR, one row per CDR3 protein. This sample carries around 690,000 distinct CDR3 sequences, 45% to 65% of them seen once, and the ten largest clones take more than 35%. The specimen was blood. The receptors were sampled from a man aged 60 to 69 in good health.

This chain uses TRBV20-1 with TRBJ2-6; tentatively, D is TRBD1 or TRBD2 (5 bases each). Germline loops: CDR1 DFQATT, CDR2 SNEGSKA (reference sequence). The CDR3 covers 15 residues. V was clipped by 3 bases and J by 0 bases, with 9 bases between them. In nucleotides, the CDR3 is TGCAGTGCTAGCGGGACGGGCTCTGGGGCCAACGTCCTGACTTTC. This sequence encodes CSASGTGSGANVLTF.

This clonotype was seen once. The chain combines TRBV5-1 with TRBJ2-7; 7 positions agree with TRBD1. This CDR3 is built from 13 residues. Per germline, CDR1 SGHRS and CDR2 YFSETQ. V lost 7 bases, J lost 0 bases, and 4 bases stayed unmatched. CDR3 DNA sequence: TGCGCCAGCGCCCGGGACAGCTCCTACGAGCAGTACTTC. Translating it yields CASARDSSYEQYF.

This clonotype was seen only a few times. V and J are TRBV20-1 and TRBJ2-5; no reliable D call. In germline, CDR1 is DFQATT, CDR2 SNEGSKA (reference sequence). This CDR3 region has 10 residues. Trimming removed 3 bases at V and 5 bases at J, with 4 bases between. CDR3: CSASWETQYF. CDR3 in DNA: TGCAGTGCTAGTTGGGAGACCCAGTACTTC.

This chain links TRBV6-6 with TRBJ1-1; the D is unclear. V shed 6 bases and J shed 4 bases, with 12 bases lying between them. The CDR3 contains 13 residues. Looked up from germline, CDR1 is MNHNY and CDR2 is SVGAGI (reference sequence). The CDR3 DNA reads TGTGCCAGCAGGTCAACTTCGGGCACTGAAGCTTTCTTT. As protein: CASRSTSGTEAFF.

The chain couples TRBV6-1 to TRBJ1-1; D possibly corresponds to TRBD1 (6 bases). This CDR3 has 14 amino acids. Germline loops: CDR1 MNHNS, CDR2 SASEGT. The V and J ends lost 4 bases and 1 base respectively, with 10 bases between them. The CDR3 reads CASSVWTANTEAFF. The DNA of the CDR3 is TGTGCCAGCAGTGTGTGGACAGCGAACACTGAAGCTTTCTTT.